This is a list of T cell receptor beta chains from one sample in a study of regulatory T cells in long-lasting Graves disease. MiXCR was run by TCRdb on the multiplex PCR reads, yielding one entry per CDR3 protein. Of around 460,000 distinct CDR3 sequences in the sample, around a fifth were seen once. The source material was peripheral blood mononuclear cells (PBMCs), sampled when the disease was refractory, from a patient treated with antithyroid drugs. These receptors were obtained from a female donor with Graves disease. Each CDR3 is given with its conserved first and last residue. D genes are given only for firm matches. Clone size is given for some rows only: seen once, a few or many times, or a class if the clone is expanded.

abundance	v_gene	d_gene	j_gene	CDR3aa	CDR3nt
few	TRBV30	NA	TRBJ2-6	CAWRQDSGANVLTF	TGTGCCTGGAGACAGGACTCTGGGGCCAACGTCCTGACTTTC
many	TRBV15	NA	TRBJ2-7	CATSTQDGLFYEQYF	TGTGCCACCAGCACCCAGGACGGATTATTTTACGAGCAGTACTTC
many	TRBV28	NA	TRBJ2-7	CASSLAPGSGEQYF	TGTGCCAGCAGTTTGGCGCCCGGTTCGGGAGAGCAGTACTTC
many	TRBV11-2	NA	TRBJ2-7	CASSLEDTYEQYF	TGTGCCAGCAGCTTAGAGGACACCTACGAGCAGTACTTC
few	TRBV14	NA	TRBJ1-1	CASSQDLQGLNTEAFF	TGTGCCAGCAGCCAAGATTTGCAGGGATTGAACACTGAAGCTTTCTTT
many	TRBV7-2	NA	TRBJ2-5	CASSGIRGTQYF	TGTGCCAGCAGCGGTATTCGAGGGACCCAGTACTTC
NA	TRBV29-1	NA	TRBJ2-4	CSVEDLAGNIQYF	TGCAGCGTTGAAGATCTGGCGGGAAACATTCAGTACTTC
many	TRBV5-1	NA	TRBJ2-5	CASTRGVGETQYF	TGTGCCAGCACAAGGGGGGTGGGAGAGACCCAGTACTTC
many	TRBV15	NA	TRBJ2-5	CATSRLVISAGRETQYF	TGTGCCACCAGCAGACTAGTAATATCGGCAGGGAGGGAGACCCAGTACTTC
many	TRBV14	NA	TRBJ1-1	CASSQELNTEAFF	TGTGCCAGCAGCCAAGAGCTGAACACTGAAGCTTTCTTT
NA	TRBV18	NA	TRBJ2-5	CASSPRRQGETQYF	TGTGCCAGCTCACCACGTCGGCAGGGTGAGACCCAGTACTTC
many	TRBV28	NA	TRBJ1-4	CASSSPLDSPNEKLFF	TGTGCCAGCAGTTCCCCTCTCGACAGTCCTAATGAAAAACTGTTTTTT
many	TRBV15	NA	TRBJ1-1	CATSRDILNTEAFF	TGTGCCACCAGCAGAGATATATTGAACACTGAAGCTTTCTTT
NA	TRBV13	NA	TRBJ1-2	CASSFGGIGYTF	TGTGCCAGCAGCTTCGGTGGAATCGGCTACACCTTC
few	TRBV24-1	NA	TRBJ2-7	CATRIMPPTNEQYF	TGTGCCACCAGGATCATGCCCCCCACCAACGAGCAGTACTTC
NA	TRBV19	NA	TRBJ2-1	CASSIRVGAYYNEQFF	TGTGCCAGTAGTATAAGGGTAGGGGCGTACTACAATGAGCAGTTCTTC
few	TRBV30	TRBD2	TRBJ2-7	CAWSDGRGSREQYF	TGTGCCTGGAGTGACGGGAGGGGTTCTCGCGAGCAGTACTTC
NA	TRBV24-1	NA	TRBJ2-2	CATSDLPWDRTNTGELFF	TGTGCCACCAGTGATTTGCCATGGGACCGAACGAACACCGGGGAGCTGTTTTTT
many	TRBV28	NA	TRBJ2-2	CASSPSGVATGELFF	TGTGCCAGCAGTCCATCGGGCGTCGCTACCGGGGAGCTGTTTTTT
many	TRBV27	NA	TRBJ1-1	CASSPLAGRGTEAFF	TGTGCCAGCAGTCCGCTGGCAGGTAGGGGCACTGAAGCTTTCTTT
NA	TRBV6-1	NA	TRBJ2-7	CASSREELALSYEQYF	TGTGCCAGCAGCAGGGAGGAGTTGGCCCTCTCCTACGAGCAGTACTTC
many	TRBV7-2	TRBD1	TRBJ2-5	CASRTTGGGETQYF	TGTGCCAGCAGGACAACAGGGGGAGGAGAGACCCAGTACTTC
few	TRBV6-1	TRBD1	TRBJ2-2	CASSRRTGGLSQGTGELFF	TGTGCCAGCAGTCGCCGGACAGGGGGTCTCAGTCAGGGCACCGGGGAGCTGTTTTTT
NA	TRBV28	NA	TRBJ2-2	CASSPSDTGELFF	TGTGCCAGCAGTCCTAGCGACACCGGGGAGCTGTTTTTT
few	TRBV6-2/TRBV6-3	NA	TRBJ1-4	CASRPEPATNEKLFF	TGTGCCAGCAGACCCGAACCCGCAACTAATGAAAAACTGTTTTTT
many	TRBV6-1	NA	TRBJ1-6	CASSSDSPSREPLHF	TGTGCCAGCTCCTCCGACTCACCGAGTCGTGAGCCCCTCCACTTT
few	TRBV20-1	TRBD1	TRBJ1-6	CSVAGDSNSPLHF	TGCAGTGTGGCCGGGGACAGTAATTCACCCCTCCACTTT
many	TRBV5-1	TRBD1	TRBJ1-5	CASSRYRGLQPQHF	TGCGCCAGCAGCCGTTACAGGGGGCTTCAGCCCCAGCATTTT
NA	TRBV7-2	NA	TRBJ1-5	CASSRGVEPQHF	TGTGCCAGCAGCCGGGGGGTGGAGCCCCAGCATTTT
NA	TRBV4-3	NA	TRBJ2-7	CASSQDPTASYEQYF	TGCGCCAGCAGCCAAGACCCCACGGCCTCCTACGAGCAGTACTTC
NA	TRBV20-1	NA	TRBJ2-4	CSASSVREAKNIQYF	TGCAGTGCTAGTTCGGTACGGGAAGCCAAAAACATTCAGTACTTC
NA	TRBV9	NA	TRBJ2-7	CASSPDGLSSYEQYF	TGTGCCAGCAGCCCCGACGGACTAAGCTCCTACGAGCAGTACTTC
NA	TRBV20-1	NA	TRBJ2-7	CSARGPTGEGFEQYF	TGCAGTGCTAGAGGTCCTACGGGAGAGGGGTTCGAGCAGTACTTC
many	TRBV28	NA	TRBJ2-5	CASSSTAGQETQYF	TGTGCCAGCAGTAGCACAGCAGGCCAAGAGACCCAGTACTTC
NA	TRBV18	TRBD1	TRBJ2-7	CASSPAGGHGEQYF	TGTGCCAGCTCACCCGCAGGGGGCCATGGCGAGCAGTACTTC
NA	TRBV18	TRBD2	TRBJ2-7	CASSLLAGRLPYEQYF	TGTGCCAGCTCACTCCTAGCGGGCCGACTGCCATACGAGCAGTACTTC
NA	TRBV15	NA	TRBJ2-3	CATSRPLRGRSFADTQYF	TGTGCCACCAGCAGGCCCCTTAGGGGCAGATCCTTCGCAGATACGCAGTATTTT
few	TRBV5-1	NA	TRBJ2-2	CASSPNGGELFF	TGCGCCAGCAGCCCTAATGGCGGGGAGCTGTTTTTT